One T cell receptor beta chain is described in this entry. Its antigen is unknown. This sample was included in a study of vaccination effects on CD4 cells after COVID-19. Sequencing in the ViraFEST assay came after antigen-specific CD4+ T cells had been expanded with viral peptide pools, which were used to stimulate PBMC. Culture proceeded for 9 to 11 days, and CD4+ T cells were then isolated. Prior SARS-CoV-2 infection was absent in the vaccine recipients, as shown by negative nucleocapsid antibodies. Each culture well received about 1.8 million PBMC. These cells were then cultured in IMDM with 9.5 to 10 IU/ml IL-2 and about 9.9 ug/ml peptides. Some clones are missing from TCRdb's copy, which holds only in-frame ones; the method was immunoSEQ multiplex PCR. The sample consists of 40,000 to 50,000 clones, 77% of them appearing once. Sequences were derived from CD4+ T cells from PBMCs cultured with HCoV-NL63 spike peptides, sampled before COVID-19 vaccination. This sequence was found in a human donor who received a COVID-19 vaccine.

The CDR3 DNA reads as TGTGCCACCAGTGATTTGCAAGTCGGGAGCTCCTACAATGAGCAGTTCTTC. Its protein is CATSDLQVGSSYNEQFF. This sequence joins TRBV24-1 and TRBJ2-1; the D gene is possibly TRBD2 (6 bases). The CDR3 runs 17 residues. With 0 bases removed from V and 0 bases from J, the gap between germline ends came to 11 bases. Germline V gene sequence: CDR1 KGHDR, CDR2 SFDVKD.